The 9 T cell receptor beta chains in this list originate from one sample, sequenced in a study of T cell changes during pregnancy in multiple sclerosis. TCRdb keeps only in-frame clones here, not all; method: immunoSEQ multiplex PCR. The sample consists of tens of thousands of clones, 90% to 95% of them appearing once. Sequencing used peripheral blood, obtained in the second trimester of pregnancy. These receptors came from a female donor with multiple sclerosis, enrolled in a pregnancy study.

The J gene is TRBJ2-3, the V gene TRBV10-3; 7 nucleotides line up with TRBD2. Trimming at V came to 4 bases and at J to 0 bases, leaving 7 bases not matched to a gene. Germline values: CDR1 ENHRY, CDR2 SYGVKD. The length of the CDR3 is 16 residues. The CDR3 DNA reads TGTGCCATCAGTGTCGCCGGGACTACTAGCACAGATACGCAGTATTTT. Its protein is CAISVAGTTSTDTQYF.

This clone occurred a few times. The V gene is TRBV4-1, the J gene TRBJ2-7, with 7 bases aligning to TRBD1. The V gene's germline CDR1 is MGHRA and CDR2 YSYEKL. This CDR3 is 13 amino acids long. The ends lost 3 bases at V and 6 bases at J; junction bases unmatched: 5. CDR3 residues: CASSHPDRSEQYF. The DNA for the CDR3 is TGCGCCAGCAGCCACCCGGACAGGTCCGAGCAGTACTTC.

This CDR3 reads CASSLVSYNEQFF. As DNA, the CDR3 is TGTGCCAGCAGCTTGGTTAGCTACAATGAGCAGTTCTTC. This chain uses TRBV5-4 with TRBJ2-1, with no clear D. The CDR3 covers 13 residues. V lost 0 bases to trimming and J lost 3 bases, with 4 bases between them. The germline V gene has CDR1 SGHNT and CDR2 YYREEE (reference sequence).

V gene TRBV4-1 combines with J gene TRBJ2-2; D gene uncertain. The germline gives CDR1 MGHRA, CDR2 YSYEKL. Trimming stripped 2 bases from V and 1 base from J, with 2 bases between. The CDR3 runs to 13 residues. The CDR3 DNA follows: TGCGCCAGCAGCCAACGGAACACCGGGGAGCTGTTTTTT. Translated, it gives CASSQRNTGELFF.

The chain is built from TRBV5-1 and TRBJ1-1, with 8 bases lining up with TRBD1. V lost 1 base, J lost 1 base, and 0 bases stayed unmatched. Germline V CDR1 and CDR2: SGHRS, YFSETQ. The CDR3 loop spans 14 amino acids. The CDR3 DNA reads as TGCGCCAGCAGCTTGACAGGGGGGAACACTGAAGCTTTCTTT. Its translation: CASSLTGGNTEAFF. The whole variable domain, remainder taken from reference TRBV5-1 and TRBJ1-1, is KAGVTQTPRYLIKTRGQQVTLSCSPISGHRSVSWYQQTPGQGLQFLFEYFSETQRNKGNFPGRFSGRQFSNSRSEMNVSTLELGDSALYLCASSLTGGNTEAFFGQGTRLTVV.

The V and J genes are TRBV18 and TRBJ1-1; 7 bases agree with TRBD1. CDR3 length: 13 residues. V trimming: 0 bases; J trimming: 10 bases; junction bases outside the gene matches: 5. Per the germline V gene, CDR1 is KGHSH and CDR2 is LQKENI. CDR3 coding DNA: TGTGCCAGCTCACCACCGTTTACAGGGGTAGCTTTCTTT. Translating gives CASSPPFTGVAFF.

V and J are TRBV5-1 and TRBJ2-3; TRBD2 is a possible D gene (6 bases). Germline-derived CDR1 and CDR2 are SGHRS and YFSETQ. This CDR3 is built from 13 residues. Deletions cut 2 bases from V and 13 bases from J, with 17 bases between. CDR3 nucleotide sequence: TGCGCCAGCAGCTTTAGCGGAGACCGCCCGGAGTATTTT. It translates to CASSFSGDRPEYF.

The V gene is TRBV7-9, the J gene TRBJ1-2; 8 nucleotides line up with TRBD1. CDR1 is SEHNR and CDR2 is FQNEAQ in the germline V gene (reference sequence). This CDR3 is built from 13 residues. Unmatched junction bases numbered 2, after V lost 4 bases and J lost 4 bases. The CDR3 is CASSSQGVYGYTF. Here the CDR3 DNA reads TGTGCCAGCAGCTCACAGGGGGTCTATGGCTACACCTTC.

This chain links TRBV9 with TRBJ1-2; 8 nucleotides match TRBD1. Germline CDR1 SGDLS, CDR2 YYNGEE. J was trimmed by 4 bases and V by 3 bases; bases with no gene match: 5. This CDR3 is built from 14 residues. As DNA, the CDR3 is TGTGCCAGCAGCGCTCAGGACAGGGCCTATGGCTACACCTTC. Protein product: CASSAQDRAYGYTF.